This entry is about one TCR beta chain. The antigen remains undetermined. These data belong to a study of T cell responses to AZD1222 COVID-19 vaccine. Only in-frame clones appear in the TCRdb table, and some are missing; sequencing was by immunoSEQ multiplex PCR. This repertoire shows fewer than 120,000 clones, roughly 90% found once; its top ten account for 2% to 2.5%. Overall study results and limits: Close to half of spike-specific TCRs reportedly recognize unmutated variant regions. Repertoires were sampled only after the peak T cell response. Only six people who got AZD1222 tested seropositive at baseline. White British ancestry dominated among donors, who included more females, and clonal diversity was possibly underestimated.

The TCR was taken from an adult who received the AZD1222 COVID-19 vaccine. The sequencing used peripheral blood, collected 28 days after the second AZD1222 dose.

This CDR3 is CASSIGGISAYGYTF. CDR3 coding DNA: TGTGCCAGTAGTATAGGGGGTATCTCCGCATATGGCTACACCTTC. The chain couples TRBV19 to TRBJ1-2; D uncertain. CDR1 is LNHDA, CDR2 SQIVND, per germline (reference sequence). The CDR3 is 15 amino acids. The V gene lost 1 base and the J gene lost 5 bases, with 14 bases spanning the gap.